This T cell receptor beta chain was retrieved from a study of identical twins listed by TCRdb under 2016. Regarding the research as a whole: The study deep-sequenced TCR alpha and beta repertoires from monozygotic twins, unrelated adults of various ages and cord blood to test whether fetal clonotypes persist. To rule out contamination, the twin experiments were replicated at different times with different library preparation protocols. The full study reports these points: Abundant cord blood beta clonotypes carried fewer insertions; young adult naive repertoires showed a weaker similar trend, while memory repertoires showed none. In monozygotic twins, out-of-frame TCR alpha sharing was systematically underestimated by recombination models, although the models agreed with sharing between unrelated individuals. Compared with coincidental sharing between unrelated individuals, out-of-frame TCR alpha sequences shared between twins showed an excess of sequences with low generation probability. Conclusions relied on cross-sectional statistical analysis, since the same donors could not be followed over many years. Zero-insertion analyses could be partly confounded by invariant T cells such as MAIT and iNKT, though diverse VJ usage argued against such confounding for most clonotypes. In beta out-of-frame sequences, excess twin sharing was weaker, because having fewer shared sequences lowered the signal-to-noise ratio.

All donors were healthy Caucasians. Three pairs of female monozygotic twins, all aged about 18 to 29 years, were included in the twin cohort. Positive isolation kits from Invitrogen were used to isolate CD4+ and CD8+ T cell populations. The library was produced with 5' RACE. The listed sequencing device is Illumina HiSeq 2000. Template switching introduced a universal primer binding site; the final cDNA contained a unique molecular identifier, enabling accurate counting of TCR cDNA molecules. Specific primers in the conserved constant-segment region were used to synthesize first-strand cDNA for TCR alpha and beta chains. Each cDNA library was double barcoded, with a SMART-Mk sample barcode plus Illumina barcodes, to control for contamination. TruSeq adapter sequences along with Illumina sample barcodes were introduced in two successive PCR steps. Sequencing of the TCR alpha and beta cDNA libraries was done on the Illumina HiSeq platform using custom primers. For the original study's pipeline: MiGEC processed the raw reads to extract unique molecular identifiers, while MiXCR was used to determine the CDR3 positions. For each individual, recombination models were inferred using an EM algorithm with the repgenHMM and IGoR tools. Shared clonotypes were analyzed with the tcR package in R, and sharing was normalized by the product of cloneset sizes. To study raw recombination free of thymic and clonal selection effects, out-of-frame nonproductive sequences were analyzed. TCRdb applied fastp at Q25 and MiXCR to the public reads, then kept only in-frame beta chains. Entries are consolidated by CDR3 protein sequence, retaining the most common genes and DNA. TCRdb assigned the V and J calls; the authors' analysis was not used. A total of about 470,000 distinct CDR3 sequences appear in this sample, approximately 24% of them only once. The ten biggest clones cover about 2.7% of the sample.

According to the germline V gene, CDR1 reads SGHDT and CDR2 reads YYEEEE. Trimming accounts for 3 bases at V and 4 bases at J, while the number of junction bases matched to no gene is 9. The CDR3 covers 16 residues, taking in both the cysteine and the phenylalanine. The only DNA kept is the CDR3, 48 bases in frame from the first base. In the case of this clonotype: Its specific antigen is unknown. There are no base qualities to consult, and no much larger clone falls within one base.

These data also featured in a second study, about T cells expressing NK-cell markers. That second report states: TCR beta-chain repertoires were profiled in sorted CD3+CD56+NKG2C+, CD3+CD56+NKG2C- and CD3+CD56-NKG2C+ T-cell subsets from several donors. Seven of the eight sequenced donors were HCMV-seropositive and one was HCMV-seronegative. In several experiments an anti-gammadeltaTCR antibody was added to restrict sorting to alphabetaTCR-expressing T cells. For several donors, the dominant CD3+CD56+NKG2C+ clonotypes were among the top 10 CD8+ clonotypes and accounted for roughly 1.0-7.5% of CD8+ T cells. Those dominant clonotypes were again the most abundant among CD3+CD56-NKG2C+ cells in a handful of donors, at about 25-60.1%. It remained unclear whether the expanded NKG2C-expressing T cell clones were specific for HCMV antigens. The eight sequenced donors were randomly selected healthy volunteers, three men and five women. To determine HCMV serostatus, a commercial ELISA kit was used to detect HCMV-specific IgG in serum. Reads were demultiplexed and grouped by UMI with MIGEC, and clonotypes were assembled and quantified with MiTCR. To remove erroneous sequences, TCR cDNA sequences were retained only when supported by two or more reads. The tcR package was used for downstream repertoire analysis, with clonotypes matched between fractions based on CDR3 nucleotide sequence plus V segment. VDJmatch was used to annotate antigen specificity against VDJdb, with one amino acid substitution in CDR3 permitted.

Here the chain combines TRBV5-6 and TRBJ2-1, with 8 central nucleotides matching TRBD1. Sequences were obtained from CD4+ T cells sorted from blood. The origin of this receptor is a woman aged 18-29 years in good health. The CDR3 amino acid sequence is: CASSSGWGQVYNEQFF. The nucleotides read TGTGCCAGCAGCTCTGGGTGGGGACAGGTTTACAATGAGCAGTTCTTC.